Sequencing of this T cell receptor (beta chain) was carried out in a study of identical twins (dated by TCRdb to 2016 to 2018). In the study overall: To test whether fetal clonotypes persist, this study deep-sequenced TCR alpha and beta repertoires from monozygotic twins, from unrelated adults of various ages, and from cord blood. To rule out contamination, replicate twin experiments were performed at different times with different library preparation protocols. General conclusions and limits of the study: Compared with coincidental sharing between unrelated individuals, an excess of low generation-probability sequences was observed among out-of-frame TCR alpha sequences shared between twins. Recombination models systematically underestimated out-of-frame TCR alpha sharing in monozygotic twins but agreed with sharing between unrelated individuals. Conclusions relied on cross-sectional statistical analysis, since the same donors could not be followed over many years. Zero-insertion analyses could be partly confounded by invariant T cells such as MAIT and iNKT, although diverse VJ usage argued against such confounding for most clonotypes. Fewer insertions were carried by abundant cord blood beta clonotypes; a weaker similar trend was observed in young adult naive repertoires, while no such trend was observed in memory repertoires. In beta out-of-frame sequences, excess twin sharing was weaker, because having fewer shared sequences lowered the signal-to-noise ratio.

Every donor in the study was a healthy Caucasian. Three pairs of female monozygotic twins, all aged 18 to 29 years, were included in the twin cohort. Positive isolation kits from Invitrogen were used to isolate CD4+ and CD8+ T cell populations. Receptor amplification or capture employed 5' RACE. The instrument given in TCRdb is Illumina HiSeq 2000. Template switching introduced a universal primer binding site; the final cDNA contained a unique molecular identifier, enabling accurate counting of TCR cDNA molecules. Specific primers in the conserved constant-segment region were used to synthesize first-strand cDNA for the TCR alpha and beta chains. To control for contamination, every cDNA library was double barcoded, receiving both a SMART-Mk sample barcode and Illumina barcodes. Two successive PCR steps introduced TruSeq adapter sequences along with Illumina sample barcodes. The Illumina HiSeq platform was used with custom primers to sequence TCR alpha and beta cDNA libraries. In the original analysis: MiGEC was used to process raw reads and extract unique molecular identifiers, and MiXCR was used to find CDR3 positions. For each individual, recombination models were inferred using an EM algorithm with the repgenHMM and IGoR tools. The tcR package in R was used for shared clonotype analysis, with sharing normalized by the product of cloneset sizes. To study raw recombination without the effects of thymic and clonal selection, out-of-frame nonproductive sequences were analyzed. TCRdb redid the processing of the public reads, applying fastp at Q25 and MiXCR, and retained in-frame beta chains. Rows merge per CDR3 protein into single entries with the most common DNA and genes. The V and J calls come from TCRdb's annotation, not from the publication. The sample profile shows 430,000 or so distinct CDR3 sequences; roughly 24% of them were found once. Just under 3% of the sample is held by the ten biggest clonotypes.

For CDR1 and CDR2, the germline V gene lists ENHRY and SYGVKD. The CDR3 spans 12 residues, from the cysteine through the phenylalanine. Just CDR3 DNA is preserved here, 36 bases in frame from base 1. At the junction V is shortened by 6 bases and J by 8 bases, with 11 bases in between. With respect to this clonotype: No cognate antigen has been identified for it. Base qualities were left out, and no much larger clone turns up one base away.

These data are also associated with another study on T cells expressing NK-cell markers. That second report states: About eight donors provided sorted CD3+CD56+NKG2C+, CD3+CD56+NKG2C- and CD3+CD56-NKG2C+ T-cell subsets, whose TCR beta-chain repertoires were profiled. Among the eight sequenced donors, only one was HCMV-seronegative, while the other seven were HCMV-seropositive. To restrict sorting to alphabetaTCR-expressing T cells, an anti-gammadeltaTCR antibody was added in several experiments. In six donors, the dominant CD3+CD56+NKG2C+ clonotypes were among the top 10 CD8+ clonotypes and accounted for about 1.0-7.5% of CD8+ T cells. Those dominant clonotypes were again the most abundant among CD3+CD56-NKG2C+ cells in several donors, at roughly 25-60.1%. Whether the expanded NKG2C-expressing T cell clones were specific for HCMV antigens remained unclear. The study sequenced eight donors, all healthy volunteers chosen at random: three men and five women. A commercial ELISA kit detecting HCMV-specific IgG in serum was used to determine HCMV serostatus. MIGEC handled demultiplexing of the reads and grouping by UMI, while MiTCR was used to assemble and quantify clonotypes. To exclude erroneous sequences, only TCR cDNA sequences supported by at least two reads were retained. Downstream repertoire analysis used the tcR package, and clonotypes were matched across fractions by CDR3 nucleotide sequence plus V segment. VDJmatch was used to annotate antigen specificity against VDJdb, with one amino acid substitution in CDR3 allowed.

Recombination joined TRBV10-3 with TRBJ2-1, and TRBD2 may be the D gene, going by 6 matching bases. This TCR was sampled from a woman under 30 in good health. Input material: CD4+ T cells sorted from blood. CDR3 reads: CAIRGGGDEQFF. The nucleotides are TGTGCCATCAGGGGGGGTGGGGATGAGCAGTTCTTC.